This T cell receptor (beta chain) was recorded in a study of long-term antiretroviral therapy in people with HIV. About this clone itself: No antigen is known for it.

CDR1 SNHLY and CDR2 FYNNEI come from the germline V gene. The trim removed 5 bases at V and 4 bases at J, leaving 9 bases unmatched. CDR3 length: 16 amino acids. Study conclusions and caveats: Information on adherence to ART, viral resistance or therapy changes was unavailable. When set beside controls, HIV repertoires had CDR3 length ranges that were narrower. Transplant donor controls retained higher diversity, though diversity increased after ART.

Researchers ran immunoSEQ v3.0 at survey level. TCRdb's copy holds only in-frame clones and misses some; the assay was immunoSEQ multiplex PCR. The table has some 30,000 clones, about 90% seen once; the top ten hold about an eighth. Only United States sites treated participants with HIV. The receptor was derived from a young man with HIV. Sequencing was performed on unsorted PBMCs, taken 1.1 years after starting antiretroviral therapy. The chain has TRBV2 and TRBJ2-2; 8 bases map to TRBD1. In DNA, the CDR3 is TGTGCCAGCAGTCAAGGGACAGGCTCGGGCACCGGGGAGCTGTTTTTT. Protein: CASSQGTGSGTGELFF.